A selection of T cell receptor beta chains follows, all from one sample in a study of CD8 T cells in ankylosing spondylitis. Using its own MiXCR run on the 5' RACE reads, TCRdb lists one record per CDR3 protein. The top ten hold 25% to 35% of the sample, which has around 150,000 distinct CDR3 sequences, around 10% seen once. Sequences were obtained from blood, either unsorted or a sorted T cell fraction (not recorded which). Receptors were obtained from a male donor with ankylosing spondylitis or in good health (not recorded which). CDR3s include the opening cysteine and the closing phenylalanine or tryptophan. A D gene is named only where the DNA matches it firmly. Clone size is shown for a subset of rows, as once, few, many or a class of expanded clone.

CDR3,DNA,J,size,D,V
CASSREQYSNQPQHF,TGTGCCAGCTCACGGGAGCAGTATAGCAATCAGCCCCAGCATTTT,TRBJ1-5,few,-,TRBV18
CATTGGRMGTSGYTF,TGTGCCACTACCGGGGGGAGAATGGGGACGAGTGGCTACACCTTC,TRBJ1-2,-,-,TRBV15
CASSAGTSEGNEQFF,TGCGCCAGCAGCGCCGGGACTAGCGAGGGCAATGAGCAGTTCTTC,TRBJ2-1,many,TRBD2,TRBV5-1
CASSAGQGLYSYEQYF,TGCGCCAGCAGCGCGGGACAGGGTCTATACTCCTACGAGCAGTACTTC,TRBJ2-7,many,TRBD1,TRBV5-1
CTSSQGGRVSGRIPDTQYF,TGTACCAGCAGTCAAGGGGGACGTGTTAGCGGGAGGATCCCAGATACGCAGTATTTT,TRBJ2-3,-,TRBD2,TRBV12-3/TRBV12-4
CSARDSRLAGSADTQYF,TGCAGTGCTAGAGATAGTAGACTAGCGGGAAGCGCAGATACGCAGTATTTT,TRBJ2-3,many,TRBD2,TRBV20-1
CASSLEASAMTQYF,TGTGCCAGCAGCTTAGAGGCCAGCGCCATGACTCAGTACTTC,TRBJ2-5,many,-,TRBV11-2
CASSRGQNNSPLHF,TGCGCCAGCAGCCGGGGACAGAATAATTCACCCCTCCACTTT,TRBJ1-6,many,TRBD1,TRBV5-1
CASSELQGGTEAFF,TGCGCCAGCAGCGAACTACAGGGGGGCACTGAAGCTTTCTTT,TRBJ1-1,many,TRBD1,TRBV5-1
CASSKARQRNQPQHF,TGTGCCAGCAGCAAAGCGCGACAGCGCAATCAGCCCCAGCATTTT,TRBJ1-5,-,-,TRBV21-1
CASGGNQYNEQFF,TGTGCCAGCGGGGGAAACCAGTACAATGAGCAGTTCTTC,TRBJ2-1,many,-,TRBV2
CASSFGTGTYNEQFF,TGTGCCAGCAGCTTCGGGACGGGAACCTACAATGAGCAGTTCTTC,TRBJ2-1,many,-,TRBV5-5
CASSSIPGRGTEAFF,TGTGCCAGCAGCTCCATTCCGGGCCGAGGGACTGAAGCTTTCTTT,TRBJ1-1,few,-,TRBV7-2
CASSSLGTGDEQYF,TGTGCCAGCTCATCCCTCGGGACAGGGGACGAGCAGTACTTC,TRBJ2-7,few,TRBD1,TRBV18
CASRGQGQSTEAFF,TGTGCCAGCAGGGGACAGGGGCAGTCCACTGAAGCTTTCTTT,TRBJ1-1,few,TRBD1,TRBV6-1
CATGQGLRDEQFF,TGTGCCACCGGTCAGGGCCTAAGGGATGAGCAGTTCTTC,TRBJ2-1,few,-,TRBV24-1
CSVMGQGSLSYEQYF,TGCAGCGTTATGGGACAGGGATCTTTATCCTACGAGCAGTACTTC,TRBJ2-7,many,TRBD1,TRBV29-1
CASSYSALNTGELFF,TGTGCCAGCAGTTACTCAGCACTGAACACCGGGGAGCTGTTTTTT,TRBJ2-2,many,-,TRBV6-2/TRBV6-3
CASSQQGRRTDTQYF,TGCGCCAGCAGCCAACAGGGGCGCCGCACAGATACGCAGTATTTT,TRBJ2-3,-,TRBD1,TRBV5-1
CASSGRLAGALNSYEQYF,TGTGCCAGCAGCGGAAGACTAGCGGGGGCCCTTAACTCCTACGAGCAGTACTTC,TRBJ2-7,many,TRBD2,TRBV11-2
CASSTQTNTEAFF,TGTGCCAGCAGTACACAAACGAACACTGAAGCTTTCTTT,TRBJ1-1,many,-,TRBV12-3/TRBV12-4
CASSYSMRAPDTQYF,TGTGCCAGCAGTTACTCGATGCGGGCCCCAGATACGCAGTATTTT,TRBJ2-3,-,-,TRBV6-2/TRBV6-3